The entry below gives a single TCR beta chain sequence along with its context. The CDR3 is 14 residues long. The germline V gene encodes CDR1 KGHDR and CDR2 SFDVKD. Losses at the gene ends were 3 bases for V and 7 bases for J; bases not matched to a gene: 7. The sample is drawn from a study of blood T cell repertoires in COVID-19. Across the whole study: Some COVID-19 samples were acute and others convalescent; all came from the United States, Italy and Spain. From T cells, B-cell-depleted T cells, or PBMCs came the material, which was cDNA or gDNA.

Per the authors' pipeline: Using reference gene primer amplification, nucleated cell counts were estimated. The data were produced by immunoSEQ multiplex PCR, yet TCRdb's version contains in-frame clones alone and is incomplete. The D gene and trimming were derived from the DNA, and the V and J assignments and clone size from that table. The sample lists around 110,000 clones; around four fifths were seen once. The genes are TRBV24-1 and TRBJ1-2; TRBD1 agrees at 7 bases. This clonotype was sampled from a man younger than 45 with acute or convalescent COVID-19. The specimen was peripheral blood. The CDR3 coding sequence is TGTGCCACCAGTGATACGCAGGGGGTGTTTGGCTACACCTTC. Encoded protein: CATSDTQGVFGYTF.